Listed below are T cell receptor beta chains from one sample, sequenced in a study of neoadjuvant anti-PD-1 for oral cavity cancer. The data were produced by immunoSEQ multiplex PCR, yet TCRdb's version contains in-frame clones alone and is incomplete. The sample holds roughly 15,000 clones, about 69% seen once. The material was PBMCs, obtained before nivolumab (anti-PD-1) treatment. Every receptor here comes from a person aged 35-80 years with oral cavity squamous cell carcinoma. Each CDR3 is given with its conserved first and last residue. The D gene is left open where the match is weak. Clone size, where shown, is once, few, many, or a class for clones that have expanded.

>.|.|TRBJ1-5|TRBV7-9
TGTGCCAGCAGCCCGACCTGGGGACCCAATCAGCCCCAGCATTTT
CASSPTWGPNQPQHF
>.|.|TRBJ1-5|TRBV4-1
TGCGCCAGCAGCCAAGTATCAGGGGATGGGGGCAATCAGCCCCAGCATTTT
CASSQVSGDGGNQPQHF
>.|.|TRBJ2-3|TRBV4-1
TGCGCCAGCAGCCAAGTGGGTACGGGAACAGATACGCAGTATTTT
CASSQVGTGTDTQYF
>.|TRBD2|TRBJ2-7|TRBV5-1
TGCGCCAGCAGCCGAGACACAGGCGGGGCGGGAGGCTCCTACGAGCAGTACTTC
CASSRDTGGAGGSYEQYF
>.|TRBD2|TRBJ2-6|TRBV29-1
TGCAGCGTTGCTAATAGCGGGAGCTCTGGGGCCAACGTCCTGACTTTC
CSVANSGSSGANVLTF
>.|.|TRBJ1-1|TRBV2
TGTGCCAGCATTTTTTTCGAGGGAGCTTTCTTT
CASIFFEGAFF
>.|.|TRBJ1-2|TRBV28
TGTGCCAGCAGTTTACAAGCAGGAACCGGGACGGTGGTCGGCTACACCTTC
CASSLQAGTGTVVGYTF
>.|TRBD1|TRBJ2-7|TRBV5-6
TGTGCCAGCAGCGCGCTTAAGGGACAGGGGGCTTACGAGCAGTACTTC
CASSALKGQGAYEQYF
>.|.|TRBJ1-2|TRBV2
TGTGCCAGCAATTCTTTTATCGGCGGAAAGAATGGCTACACCTTC
CASNSFIGGKNGYTF
>.|TRBD1|TRBJ1-1|TRBV19
TGTGCCAGTACCGACAGGGTCGGTGAAGCTTTCTTT
CASTDRVGEAFF
>.|.|TRBJ1-2|TRBV14
TGTGCCAGCAGCCACCGAGGGCAGGGCACTCTTAACTATGGCTACACCTTC
CASSHRGQGTLNYGYTF
>.|TRBD2|TRBJ2-1|TRBV10-3
TGTGCCATCAAGGGGACTAGCGGCGACAATGAGCAGTTCTTC
CAIKGTSGDNEQFF
>few|.|TRBJ2-1|TRBV10-1
TGCGCCAGCAGTGAGGTGGGGGAAAGCTACAATGAGCAGTTCTTC
CASSEVGESYNEQFF
>.|TRBD1|TRBJ1-2|TRBV10-1
TGCGCCAGCAGCCTAGTGGGACAGCCCTATGGCTACACCTTC
CASSLVGQPYGYTF
>.|TRBD2|TRBJ2-2|TRBV27
TGTGCCAGCAGTTGGCTAGCGGGCCTCACCGGGGAGCTGTTTTTT
CASSWLAGLTGELFF
>.|TRBD1|TRBJ2-5|TRBV29-1
TGCAGCATTAACAGGGGCCAAGAGACCCAGTACTTC
CSINRGQETQYF
>.|.|TRBJ1-1|TRBV27
TGTGCCAGCAGCCAACAGCCCATCGGCACTGAAGCTTTCTTT
CASSQQPIGTEAFF
>.|.|TRBJ2-7|TRBV9
TGTGCCAGCAGCGTCCGGGGCGGTACGTCCGAGCAGTACTTC
CASSVRGGTSEQYF
>.|.|TRBJ2-1|TRBV5-1
TGCGCCAGCAGCCAGAACTACAATGAGCAGTTCTTC
CASSQNYNEQFF
>.|.|TRBJ2-7|TRBV2
TGTGCCAGCAGTGAGCGGTTCCGAACCTACGAGCAGTACTTC
CASSERFRTYEQYF
>.|.|TRBJ2-7|TRBV5-1
TGCGCCAGCAGCTTGGCCGGAGGTCGCGAGCAGTACTTC
CASSLAGGREQYF
>.|.|TRBJ2-5|TRBV5-6
TGTGCCAGCAGCTTCGCCGCGGGAATGAGATCCGAGACCCAGTACTTC
CASSFAAGMRSETQYF
>once|.|TRBJ2-7|TRBV15
TGTGCCACCAGCAGAGATCGGACTGGGCAGTACTTC
CATSRDRTGQYF
>.|.|TRBJ1-1|TRBV7-9
TGTGCCAGCACCTACGGGGTGTCCAACACTGAAGCTTTCTTT
CASTYGVSNTEAFF
>few|.|TRBJ1-1|TRBV7-9
TGTGCCAGCAGCCCCCGGGCCGGCGGTAAAGCTTTCTTT
CASSPRAGGKAFF
>few|.|TRBJ2-5|TRBV21-1
TGTGCCAGCAGCAAAGTGGGGGGCCAAGAGACCCAGTACTTC
CASSKVGGQETQYF
>.|.|TRBJ2-7|TRBV5-1
TGCGCCAGCAGCTTGGACACGGGACCCTACGAGCAGTACTTC
CASSLDTGPYEQYF
>.|.|TRBJ2-1|TRBV6-6
TGTGCCAGCACCCCCACGGGGGAGTATGAGCAGTTCTTC
CASTPTGEYEQFF
>few|.|TRBJ1-1|TRBV2
TGTGCCAGCAACGTAGGGATCATGAACACTGAAGCTTTCTTT
CASNVGIMNTEAFF